Shown below are 14 T cell receptor beta chains from a single sample sequenced in a study of PD-1 blockade in classical Hodgkin lymphoma. Sequencing was performed with immunoSEQ multiplex PCR; in TCRdb, only in-frame clones are kept and a portion is missing. The sample includes fewer than 50,000 clones, 86% of them seen just once. Patients all relapsed after autologous stem cell transplantation, and there was variation in brentuximab vedotin exposure. Sequences were derived from peripheral blood mononuclear cells (PBMCs), sampled before the second cycle of nivolumab. Every receptor here comes from a human donor with classical Hodgkin lymphoma.

V gene TRBV21-1 combines with J gene TRBJ1-5; no check of the table's D call, TRBD1, against the DNA was made. TRBV21-1 is described as a pseudogene. The CDR3 consists of 14 residues. CDR3 residues: CASSYDRGNQPQHF. The CDR3 DNA is TGTGCCAGCAGCTATGACAGGGGCAATCAGCCCCAGCATTTT.

The chain couples TRBV7-9 to TRBJ2-2; the match to TRBD1 covers 7 bases. The length of the CDR3 is 14 residues. J was trimmed by 3 bases and V by 6 bases; bases with no gene match: 4. CDR1 and CDR2 from the germline V gene are SEHNR and FQNEAQ (reference sequence). The CDR3 sequence is CASRRQGDTGELFF. DNA for the CDR3: TGTGCCAGCAGACGACAGGGTGACACCGGGGAGCTGTTTTTT.

This chain uses TRBV18 with TRBJ1-3; D gene unclear. This CDR3 is built from 14 residues. Trimming shortened V by 3 bases and J by 4 bases, and 10 bases separated the two germline ends. Germline CDR1 and CDR2: KGHSH and LQKENI. CDR3 sequence: CASSPPGRGNTIYF. The CDR3 coding sequence is TGTGCCAGCTCACCTCCCGGACGCGGAAACACCATATATTTT.

V is TRBV5-8 and J is TRBJ2-7; no clear D. Germline V CDR1 and CDR2: SGHTS, YDEGEE. This CDR3 is built from 12 residues. Trimming took off 4 bases at V and 7 bases at J, with 12 bases between the two ends. This CDR3 reads CASSPGIGEQYF. The CDR3, as DNA: TGTGCCAGCAGCCCCGGTATCGGGGAGCAGTACTTC. Variable domain in full (rest from reference TRBV5-8 and TRBJ2-7): EAGVTQSPTHLIKTRGQQATLRCSPISGHTSVYWYQQALGLGLQFLLWYDEGEERNRGNFPPRFSGRQFPNYSSELNVNALELEDSALYLCASSPGIGEQYFGPGTRLTVT.

V usage is TRBV5-1 and J usage is TRBJ2-3; 9 nucleotides align to TRBD2. V lost 0 bases, J lost 1 base, and 3 bases stayed unmatched. Germline V gene sequence: CDR1 SGHRS, CDR2 YFSETQ. The CDR3 has 16 residues. CDR3 coding DNA: TGCGCCAGCAGCTTGGTGATAGCGGGGGGCACAGATACGCAGTATTTT. It is translated as CASSLVIAGGTDTQYF.

V is TRBV7-2 and J is TRBJ2-1; D perhaps matches TRBD2 (6 bases). Germline lookup yields CDR1 SGHTA and CDR2 FQGNSA. Between the trimmed V and J ends, which lost 3 bases and 4 bases, there was a span of 10 bases. This CDR3 spans 14 amino acids. CDR3 sequence (DNA): TGTGCCAGCAGCTTCCGGGACTTGTACAATGAGCAGTTCTTC. It translates to CASSFRDLYNEQFF.

The CDR3 nucleotides are TGTGCCAGCAGCTTGGAGGGGGTACGGGCCAACGTCCTGACTTTC. Translating gives CASSLEGVRANVLTF. The chain couples TRBV5-4 to TRBJ2-6, with D maybe TRBD1 (6 bases). The CDR3 covers 15 residues. The germline V gene encodes CDR1 SGHNT and CDR2 YYREEE (reference sequence). Trimming left V 0 bases short and J 5 bases short, with 9 bases between.

The rearrangement joins TRBV7-2 to TRBJ2-7, with 8 bases identical to TRBD2. From germline, CDR1 is SGHTA and CDR2 FQGNSA. CDR3 length equals 16 residues. V trimming: 1 base; J trimming: 0 bases; junction bases outside the gene matches: 5. The CDR3: CASSLDSGVRSYEQYF. Here the CDR3 DNA reads TGTGCCAGCAGCTTAGATAGCGGGGTCCGCTCCTACGAGCAGTACTTC.

This clone came up a few times. V is TRBV2 and J is TRBJ2-1; 11 bases are shared with TRBD1. V was pared by 2 bases and J by 14 bases, with 8 bases of the junction left unmatched. CDR1 SNHLY and CDR2 FYNNEI come from the germline V gene. The length of the CDR3 is 14 residues. CDR3 coding DNA: TGTGCCAGCAGTGAAAACCCCGGGACAGGGGGGGAGTTCTTC. This gives the protein CASSENPGTGGEFF.

The chain recombines TRBV11-1 with TRBJ1-1; weak D call: TRBD1 (6 bases). The CDR3 totals 14 residues. Trimming shortened V by 2 bases and J by 1 base, and 8 bases separated the two germline ends. CDR1 and CDR2 (germline): SGHAT, FQDESV (reference sequence). The CDR3 coding sequence is TGTGCCAGCAGCTTAACAGGGCAGAACACTGAAGCTTTCTTT. Protein product: CASSLTGQNTEAFF.

The chain couples TRBV5-1 to TRBJ2-1; tentative D call: TRBD2 (5 bases). CDR1 is SGHRS and CDR2 is YFSETQ in the germline V gene. Trimming left V 4 bases short and J 5 bases short, with 16 bases between. This CDR3 region has 15 residues. The CDR3 is CASSTLGRVHNEQFF. Written as DNA, the CDR3 is TGCGCCAGCAGCACCTTGGGGAGAGTTCACAATGAGCAGTTCTTC.

This chain uses TRBV28 with TRBJ2-1; the D is unclear. The CDR3 runs to 13 residues. Trimming shortened V by 3 bases and J by 6 bases, and 9 bases separated the two germline ends. Germline CDR1 reads MDHEN; CDR2 reads SYDVKM. CDR3 residues: CASSLVVVNEQFF. The DNA for the CDR3 is TGTGCCAGCAGTTTGGTGGTTGTCAATGAGCAGTTCTTC.

The chain employs TRBV19 and TRBJ1-2; D is ambiguous. CDR1 is LNHDA and CDR2 is SQIVND in the germline V gene (reference sequence). The ends were cut back, 9 bases at V and 2 bases at J, with 19 bases in the middle. This CDR3 region has 15 residues. In DNA, the CDR3 is TGTGCCAGCCACCCGGGCGTCGAAGGGAACTATGGCTACACCTTC. This gives the protein CASHPGVEGNYGYTF. The full variable domain, completed using reference TRBV19 and TRBJ1-2, is DGGITQSPKYLFRKEGQNVTLSCEQNLNHDAMYWYRQDPGQGLRLIYYSQIVNDFQKGDIAEGYSVSREKKESFPLTVTSAQKNPTAFYLCASHPGVEGNYGYTFGSGTRLTVV.

The chain uses TRBV4-3 and TRBJ2-2; D ambiguous. The CDR3 is 15 residues long. Looked up from germline, CDR1 is LGHNA and CDR2 is YSLEER. The V end was cut by 4 bases, the J end by 0 bases, with 9 bases between. CDR3 residues: CASSPTQANTGELFF. CDR3 sequence (DNA): TGCGCCAGCAGCCCAACCCAAGCGAACACCGGGGAGCTGTTTTTT.